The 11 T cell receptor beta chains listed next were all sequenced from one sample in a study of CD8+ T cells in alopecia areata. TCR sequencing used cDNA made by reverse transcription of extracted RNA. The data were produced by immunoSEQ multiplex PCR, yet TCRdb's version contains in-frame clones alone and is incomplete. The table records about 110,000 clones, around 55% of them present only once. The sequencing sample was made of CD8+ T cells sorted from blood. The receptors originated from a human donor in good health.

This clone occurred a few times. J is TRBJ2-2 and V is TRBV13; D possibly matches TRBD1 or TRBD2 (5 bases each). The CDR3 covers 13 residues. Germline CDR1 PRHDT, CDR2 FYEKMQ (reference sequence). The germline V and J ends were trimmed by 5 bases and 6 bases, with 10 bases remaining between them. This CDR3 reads CASSRGAAGELFF. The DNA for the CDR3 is TGTGCCAGCAGCCGAGGGGCAGCCGGGGAGCTGTTTTTT.

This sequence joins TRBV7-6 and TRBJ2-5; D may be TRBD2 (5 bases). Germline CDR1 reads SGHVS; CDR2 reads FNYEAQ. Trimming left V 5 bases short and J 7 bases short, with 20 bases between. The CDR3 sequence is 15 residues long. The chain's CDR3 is CASSDSSTTPGTQYF. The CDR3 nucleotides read TGTGCCAGCAGCGACTCTAGCACCACCCCCGGGACCCAGTACTTC.

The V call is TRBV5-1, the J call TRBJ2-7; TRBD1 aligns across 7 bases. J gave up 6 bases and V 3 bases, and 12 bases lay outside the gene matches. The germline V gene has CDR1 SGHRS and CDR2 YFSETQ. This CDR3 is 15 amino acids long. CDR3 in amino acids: CASSSATGSAFEQYF. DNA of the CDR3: TGCGCCAGCAGCTCCGCGACAGGGAGTGCCTTCGAGCAGTACTTC.

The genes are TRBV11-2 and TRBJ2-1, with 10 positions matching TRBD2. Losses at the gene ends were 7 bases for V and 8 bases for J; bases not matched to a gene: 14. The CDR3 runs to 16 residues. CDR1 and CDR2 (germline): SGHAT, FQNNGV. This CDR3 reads CASNDWTSGGVDEQFF. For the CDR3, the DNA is TGTGCCAGCAACGATTGGACTAGCGGTGGGGTCGATGAGCAGTTCTTC.

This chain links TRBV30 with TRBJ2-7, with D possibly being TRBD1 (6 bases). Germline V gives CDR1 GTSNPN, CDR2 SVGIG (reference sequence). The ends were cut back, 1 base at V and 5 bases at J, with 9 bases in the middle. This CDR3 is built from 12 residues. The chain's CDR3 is CAWSEAGDEQYF. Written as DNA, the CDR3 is TGTGCCTGGAGTGAGGCAGGGGACGAGCAGTACTTC.

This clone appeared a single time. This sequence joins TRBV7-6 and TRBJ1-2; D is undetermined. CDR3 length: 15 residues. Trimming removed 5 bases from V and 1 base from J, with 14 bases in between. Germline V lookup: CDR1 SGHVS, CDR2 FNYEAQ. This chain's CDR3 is CASSARDGFNYGYTF. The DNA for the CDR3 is TGTGCCAGCAGCGCTCGGGATGGCTTTAACTATGGCTACACCTTC.

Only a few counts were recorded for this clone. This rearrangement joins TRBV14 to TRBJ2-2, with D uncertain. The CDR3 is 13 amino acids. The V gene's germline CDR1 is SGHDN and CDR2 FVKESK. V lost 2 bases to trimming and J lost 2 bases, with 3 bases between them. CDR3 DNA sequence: TGTGCCAGCAGCCAATATAACACCGGGGAGCTGTTTTTT. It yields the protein CASSQYNTGELFF.

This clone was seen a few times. Here the CDR3 DNA reads TGTGCCAGCAGTTTTGGGGAGCCCTGGCAGTATTTT. Translating it yields CASSFGEPWQYF. The J gene is TRBJ2-3, the V gene TRBV27; D is possibly TRBD2 (5 bases). The V end lost 3 bases, the J end lost 11 bases, and 12 bases lay between the germline ends. The germline gives CDR1 MNHEY, CDR2 SMNVEV (reference sequence). CDR3 size: 12 residues.

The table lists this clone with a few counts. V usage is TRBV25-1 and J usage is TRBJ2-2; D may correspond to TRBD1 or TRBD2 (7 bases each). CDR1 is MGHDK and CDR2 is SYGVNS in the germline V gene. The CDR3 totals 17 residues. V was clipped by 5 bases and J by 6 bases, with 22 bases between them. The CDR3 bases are TGTGCCAGCAGTTCCCTCGGGGGGACAGATCTACCCGGGGAGCTGTTTTTT. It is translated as CASSSLGGTDLPGELFF.

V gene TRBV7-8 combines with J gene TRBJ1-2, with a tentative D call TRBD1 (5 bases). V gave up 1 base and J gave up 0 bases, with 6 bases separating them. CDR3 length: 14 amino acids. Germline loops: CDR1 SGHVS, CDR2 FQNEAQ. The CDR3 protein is CASSLDRPNYGYTF. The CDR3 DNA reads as TGTGCCAGCAGCTTAGACAGGCCTAACTATGGCTACACCTTC. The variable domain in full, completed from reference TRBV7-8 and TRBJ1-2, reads GAGVSQSPRYKVAKRGQDVALRCDPISGHVSLFWYQQALGQGPEFLTYFQNEAQLDKSGLPSDRFFAERPEGSVSTLKIQRTQQEDSAVYLCASSLDRPNYGYTFGSGTRLTVV.

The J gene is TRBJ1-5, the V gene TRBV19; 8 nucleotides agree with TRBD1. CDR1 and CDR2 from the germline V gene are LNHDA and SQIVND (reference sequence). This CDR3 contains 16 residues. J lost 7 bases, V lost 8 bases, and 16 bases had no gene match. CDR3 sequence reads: CASRSNQGASGQPQHF. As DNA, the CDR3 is TGTGCCAGTCGCTCGAATCAGGGGGCATCGGGGCAGCCCCAGCATTTT. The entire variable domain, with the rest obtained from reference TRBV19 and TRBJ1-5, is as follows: DGGITQSPKYLFRKEGQNVTLSCEQNLNHDAMYWYRQDPGQGLRLIYYSQIVNDFQKGDIAEGYSVSREKKESFPLTVTSAQKNPTAFYLCASRSNQGASGQPQHFGDGTRLSIL.